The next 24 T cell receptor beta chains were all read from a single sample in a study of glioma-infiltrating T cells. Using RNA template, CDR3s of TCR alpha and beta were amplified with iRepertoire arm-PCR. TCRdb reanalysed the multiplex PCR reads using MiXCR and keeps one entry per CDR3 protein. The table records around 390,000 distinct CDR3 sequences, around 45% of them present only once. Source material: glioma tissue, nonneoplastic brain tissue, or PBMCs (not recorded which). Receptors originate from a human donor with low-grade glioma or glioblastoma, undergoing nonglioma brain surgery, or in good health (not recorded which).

For the CDR3, the DNA is TGTGCCAGCAGCATAAACAGGGGCGGCGAGCAGTTCTTC. It specifies CASSINRGGEQFF. This chain uses TRBV7-9 with TRBJ2-1; TRBD1 matches 7 bases. The CDR3 is made up of 13 amino acids. J was trimmed by 10 bases and V by 5 bases; bases with no gene match: 8. Germline lookup yields CDR1 SEHNR and CDR2 FQNEAQ (reference sequence).

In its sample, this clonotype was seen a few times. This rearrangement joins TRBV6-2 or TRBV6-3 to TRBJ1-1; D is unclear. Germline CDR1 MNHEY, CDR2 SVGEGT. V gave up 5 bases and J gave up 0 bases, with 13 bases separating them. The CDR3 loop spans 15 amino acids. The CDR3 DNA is TGTGCCAGCAGTCCGACCCGGCGGGTGAACACTGAAGCTTTCTTT. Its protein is CASSPTRRVNTEAFF.

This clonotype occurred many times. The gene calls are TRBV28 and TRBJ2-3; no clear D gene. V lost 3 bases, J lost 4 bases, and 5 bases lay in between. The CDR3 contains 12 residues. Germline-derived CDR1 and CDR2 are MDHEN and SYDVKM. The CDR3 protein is CASSFRPDTQYF. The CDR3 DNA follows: TGTGCCAGCAGTTTCCGGCCAGATACGCAGTATTTT.

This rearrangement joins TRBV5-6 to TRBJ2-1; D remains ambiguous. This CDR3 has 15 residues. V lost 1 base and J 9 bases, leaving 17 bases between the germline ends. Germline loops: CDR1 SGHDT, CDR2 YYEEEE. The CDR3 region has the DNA TGTGCCAGCAGCTTGTTAGCTAGTATGGCTATTGAGCAGTTCTTC. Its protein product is CASSLLASMAIEQFF.

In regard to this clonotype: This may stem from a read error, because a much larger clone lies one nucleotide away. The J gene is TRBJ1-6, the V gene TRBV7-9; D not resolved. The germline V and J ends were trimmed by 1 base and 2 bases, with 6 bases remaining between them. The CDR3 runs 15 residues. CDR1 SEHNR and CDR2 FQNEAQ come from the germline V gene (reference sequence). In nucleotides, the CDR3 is TGTGCCAGCAGCTTAGGGGATCCCTATAATTCACCCCTCCACTTT. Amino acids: CASSLGDPYNSPLHF.

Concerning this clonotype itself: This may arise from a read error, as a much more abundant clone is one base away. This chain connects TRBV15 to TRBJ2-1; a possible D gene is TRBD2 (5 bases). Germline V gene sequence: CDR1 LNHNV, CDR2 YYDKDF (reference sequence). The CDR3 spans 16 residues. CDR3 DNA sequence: TGTGCCACCAGCCTAGAGTCACTAGGCCGGGTGAATGAGCATTTCTTC. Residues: CATSLESLGRVNEHFF. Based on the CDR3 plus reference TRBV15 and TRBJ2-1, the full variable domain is DAMVIQNPRYQVTQFGKPVTLSCSQTLNHNVMYWYQQKSSQAPKLLFHYYDKDFNNEADTPDNFQSRRPNTSFCFLDIRSPGLGDTAMYLCATSLESLGRVNEHFFGPGTRLTVL.

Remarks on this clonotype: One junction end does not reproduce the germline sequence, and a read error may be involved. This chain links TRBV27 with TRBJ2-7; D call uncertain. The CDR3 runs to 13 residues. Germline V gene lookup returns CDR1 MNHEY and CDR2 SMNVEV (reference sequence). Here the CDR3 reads CACSFQSSYEQYF. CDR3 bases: TGTGCCTGCAGCTTCCAGAGCTCCTACGAGCAGTACTTC.

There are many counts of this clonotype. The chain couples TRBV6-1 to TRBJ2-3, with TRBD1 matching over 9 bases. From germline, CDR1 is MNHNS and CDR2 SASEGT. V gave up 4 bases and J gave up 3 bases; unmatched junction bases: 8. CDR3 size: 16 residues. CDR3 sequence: CASSGVGTGSTDTQYF. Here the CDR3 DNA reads TGTGCCAGCAGTGGGGTTGGGACAGGGTCGACAGATACGCAGTATTTT.

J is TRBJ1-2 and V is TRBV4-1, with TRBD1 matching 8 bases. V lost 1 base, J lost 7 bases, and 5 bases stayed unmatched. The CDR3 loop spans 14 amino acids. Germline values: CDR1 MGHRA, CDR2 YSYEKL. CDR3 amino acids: CASSQAGRGPGYTF. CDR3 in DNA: TGCGCCAGCAGCCAAGCAGGCAGGGGGCCTGGCTACACCTTC.

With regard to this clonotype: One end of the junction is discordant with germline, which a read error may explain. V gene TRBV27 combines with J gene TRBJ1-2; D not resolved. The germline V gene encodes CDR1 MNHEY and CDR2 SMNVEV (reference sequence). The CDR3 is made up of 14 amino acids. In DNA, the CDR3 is TGTGCTAGCAGCGAACGACATGGTAGCTATGGCTACACCTTC. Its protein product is CASSERHGSYGYTF.

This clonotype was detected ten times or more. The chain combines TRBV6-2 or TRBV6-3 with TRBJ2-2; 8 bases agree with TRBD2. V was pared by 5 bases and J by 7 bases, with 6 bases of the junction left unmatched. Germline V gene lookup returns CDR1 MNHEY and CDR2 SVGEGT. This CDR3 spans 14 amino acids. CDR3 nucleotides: TGTGCCAGCAGTCCAGCGGGAGAACTCGGGGAGCTGTTTTTT. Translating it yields CASSPAGELGELFF.

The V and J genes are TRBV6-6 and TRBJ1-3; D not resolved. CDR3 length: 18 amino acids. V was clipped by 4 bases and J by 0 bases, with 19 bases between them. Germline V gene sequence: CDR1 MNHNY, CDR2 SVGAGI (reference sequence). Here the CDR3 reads CASSSRSKQPNSGNTIYF. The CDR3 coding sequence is TGTGCCAGCAGTTCTCGTTCCAAACAGCCTAACTCTGGAAACACCATATATTTT.

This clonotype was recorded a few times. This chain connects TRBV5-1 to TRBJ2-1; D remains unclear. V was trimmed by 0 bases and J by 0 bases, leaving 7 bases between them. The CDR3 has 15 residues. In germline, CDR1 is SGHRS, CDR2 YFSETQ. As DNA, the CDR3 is TGCGCCAGCAGCTTGGTAACAGTCTCCTACAATGAGCAGTTCTTC. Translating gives CASSLVTVSYNEQFF.

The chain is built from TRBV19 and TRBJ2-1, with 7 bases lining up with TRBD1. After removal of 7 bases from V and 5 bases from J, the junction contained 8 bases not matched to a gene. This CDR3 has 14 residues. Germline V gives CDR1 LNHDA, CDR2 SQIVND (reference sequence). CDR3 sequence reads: CASTSPDRDNEQFF. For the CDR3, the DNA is TGTGCCAGTACCTCCCCAGACAGGGACAATGAGCAGTTCTTC.

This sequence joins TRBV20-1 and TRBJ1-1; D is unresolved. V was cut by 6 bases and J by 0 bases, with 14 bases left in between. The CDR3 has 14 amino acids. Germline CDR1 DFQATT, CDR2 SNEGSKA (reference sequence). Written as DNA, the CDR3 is TGCAGTGCCCTAGAGATACAGATGAACACTGAAGCTTTCTTT. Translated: CSALEIQMNTEAFF.

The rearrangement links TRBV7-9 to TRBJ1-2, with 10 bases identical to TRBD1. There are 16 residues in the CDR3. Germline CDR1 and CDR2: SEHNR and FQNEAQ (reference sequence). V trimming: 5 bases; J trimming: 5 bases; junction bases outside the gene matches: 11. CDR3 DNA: TGTGCCAGCAGCACACGACAGGGGGCGCCGCGGTATGGCTACACCTTC. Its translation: CASSTRQGAPRYGYTF. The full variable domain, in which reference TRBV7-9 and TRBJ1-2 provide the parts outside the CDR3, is DTGVSQNPRHKITKRGQNVTFRCDPISEHNRLYWYRQTLGQGPEFLTYFQNEAQLEKSRLLSDRFSAERPKGSFSTLEIQRTEQGDSAMYLCASSTRQGAPRYGYTFGSGTRLTVV.

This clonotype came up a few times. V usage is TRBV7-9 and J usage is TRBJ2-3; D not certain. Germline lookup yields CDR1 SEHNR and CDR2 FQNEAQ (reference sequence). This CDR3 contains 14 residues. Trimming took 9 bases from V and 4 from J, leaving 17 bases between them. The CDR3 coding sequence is TGTGCCAGTAGCCTCGATGGAGTGGCAGATACGCAGTATTTT. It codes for CASSLDGVADTQYF.

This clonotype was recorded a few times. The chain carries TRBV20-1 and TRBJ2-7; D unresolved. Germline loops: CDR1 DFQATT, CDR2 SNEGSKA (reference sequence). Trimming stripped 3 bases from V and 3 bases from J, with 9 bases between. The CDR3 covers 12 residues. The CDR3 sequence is CSAREQSYEQYF. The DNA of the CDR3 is TGCAGTGCTAGGGAACAGAGCTACGAGCAGTACTTC.

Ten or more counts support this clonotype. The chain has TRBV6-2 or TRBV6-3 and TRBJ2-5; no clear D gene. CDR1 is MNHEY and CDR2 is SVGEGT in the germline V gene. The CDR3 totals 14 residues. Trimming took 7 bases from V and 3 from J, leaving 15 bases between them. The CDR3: CASTTRRRKETQYF. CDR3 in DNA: TGTGCCAGCACCACCAGAAGGCGTAAAGAGACCCAGTACTTC.

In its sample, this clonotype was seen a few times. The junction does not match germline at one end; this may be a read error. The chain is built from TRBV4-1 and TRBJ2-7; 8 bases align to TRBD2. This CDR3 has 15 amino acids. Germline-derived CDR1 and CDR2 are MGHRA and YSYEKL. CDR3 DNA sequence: TGTGCCAGCAGCATACCCGGGACTAGTGGCTACGAGCAGTACTTC. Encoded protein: CASSIPGTSGYEQYF.

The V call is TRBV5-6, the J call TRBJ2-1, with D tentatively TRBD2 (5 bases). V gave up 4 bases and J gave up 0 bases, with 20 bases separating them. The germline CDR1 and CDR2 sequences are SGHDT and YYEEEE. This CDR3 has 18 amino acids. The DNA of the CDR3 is TGTGCCAGCAGCCCCCCCGAGGGTCTTCAGAGCTCCTACAATGAGCAGTTCTTC. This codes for CASSPPEGLQSSYNEQFF.

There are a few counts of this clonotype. CDR3: CASRFTARFQETQYF. Written as DNA, the CDR3 is TGTGCCAGCAGGTTTACCGCCAGGTTCCAAGAGACCCAGTACTTC. The chain combines TRBV2 with TRBJ2-5; D call uncertain. Between the trimmed V and J ends, which lost 6 bases and 1 base, there was a span of 15 bases. The CDR3 consists of 15 residues. Germline V gives CDR1 SNHLY, CDR2 FYNNEI.

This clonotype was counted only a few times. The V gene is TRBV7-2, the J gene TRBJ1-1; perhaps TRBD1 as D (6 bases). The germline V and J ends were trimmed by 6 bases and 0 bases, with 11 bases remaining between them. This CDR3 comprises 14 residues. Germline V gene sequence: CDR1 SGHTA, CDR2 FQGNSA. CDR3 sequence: CASSFRTVNTEAFF. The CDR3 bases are TGTGCCAGCAGTTTTCGGACAGTGAACACTGAAGCTTTCTTT.

The CDR3 coding sequence is TGTGCCAGCAGCCCGAGACTAGCGGGAGAAGATTGGTACGAGCAGTACTTC. Its translation: CASSPRLAGEDWYEQYF. The chain carries TRBV7-9 and TRBJ2-7, with TRBD2 identical over 12 bases. V gave up 5 bases and J gave up 4 bases; unmatched junction bases: 12. The germline V gene has CDR1 SEHNR and CDR2 FQNEAQ (reference sequence). CDR3 length: 17 residues. The variable domain in full, with the rest retrieved from reference TRBV7-9 and TRBJ2-7, is DTGVSQNPRHKITKRGQNVTFRCDPISEHNRLYWYRQTLGQGPEFLTYFQNEAQLEKSRLLSDRFSAERPKGSFSTLEIQRTEQGDSAMYLCASSPRLAGEDWYEQYFGPGTRLTVT.